The TCR beta chain described here comes from a study of long-term antiretroviral therapy in people with HIV. Study at large: A decade or so separates the oldest specimens from the later 2015 immediate-ART recommendation. Study observations and caveats: Controls had broader CDR3 length ranges than HIV repertoires did.

CDR3 length equals 15 residues. CDR1 SGHNT and CDR2 YENEEA come from the germline V gene. Trimming took 0 bases from V and 5 from J, leaving 12 bases between them. The assay used was immunoSEQ (version v3.0), run at survey level. Repertoires were generated with immunoSEQ multiplex PCR, while TCRdb's copy carries only in-frame clones and drops some. The table lists around 11,000 clones, 65% to 85% of them singletons, with more than 15% in the top ten. In the case of this clone: Its antigen remains unknown.

The TCR originated in a man aged 40-49 years with HIV. The chain couples TRBV11-3 to TRBJ2-3; the D gene is possibly TRBD2 (6 bases). The sequencing used unsorted PBMCs, collected 1.8 years after starting antiretroviral therapy. The CDR3 DNA follows: TGTGCCAGCAGCTTAGATGGCGGGAATAAAGATACGCAGTATTTT. This encodes CASSLDGGNKDTQYF.